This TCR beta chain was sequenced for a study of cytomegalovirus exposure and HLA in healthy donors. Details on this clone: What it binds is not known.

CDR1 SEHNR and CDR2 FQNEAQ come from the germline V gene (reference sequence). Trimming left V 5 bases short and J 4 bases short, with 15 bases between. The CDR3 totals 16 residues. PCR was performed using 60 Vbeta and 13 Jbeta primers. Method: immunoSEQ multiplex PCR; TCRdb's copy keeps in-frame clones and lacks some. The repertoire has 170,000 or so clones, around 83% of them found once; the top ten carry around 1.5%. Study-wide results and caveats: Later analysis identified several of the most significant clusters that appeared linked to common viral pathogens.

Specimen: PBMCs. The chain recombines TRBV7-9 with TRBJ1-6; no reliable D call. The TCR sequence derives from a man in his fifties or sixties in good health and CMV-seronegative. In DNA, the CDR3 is TGTGCCAGCAGCCCCCCTGAGAGGGCTTATAATTCACCCCTCCACTTT. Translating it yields CASSPPERAYNSPLHF.